This TCR beta chain was observed in a study of T cells after yellow fever vaccination. The study's findings and limits: CD4 and CD8 compartments shared a small share of clonotypes.

The germline CDR1 and CDR2 sequences are LGHNA and YNFKEQ. The CDR3 extends over 15 amino acids. V trimming: 0 bases; J trimming: 1 base; junction bases outside the gene matches: 3. This clonotype was counted only a few times. Its antigen is undetermined. TCRdb processed the 5' RACE reads anew with MiXCR; each CDR3 protein has one entry. The sample includes a few hundred thousand distinct CDR3 sequences, about 19% of them seen just once. The specimen comprised PBMCs, sampled 15 days after the yellow fever booster vaccination. J is TRBJ2-7 and V is TRBV4-2, with TRBD1 matching 7 bases. This sequence was found in a man aged 25 to 40 who received the YFV17D yellow fever vaccine. The CDR3 DNA follows: TGTGCCAGCAGCCAAGATGCAGGGGGATCCTACGAGCAGTACTTC. This gives the protein CASSQDAGGSYEQYF.